One and the same sample provided the 3 T cell receptor beta chains below, sequenced in a study of T cell clones after liver transplantation. Profiling relied on immunoSEQ multiplex PCR, and the TCRdb table lists in-frame clones only, not all of them. Of 31,000 or so clones listed, around 94% are singletons. The input for sequencing was CD8+ T cells from blood, taken 12 months after liver transplant. The receptors shown here come from a human patient who received a liver transplant. Some of the T cells might come from the graft donor.

J is TRBJ2-1 and V is TRBV5-1; D may be TRBD2 (6 bases). This CDR3 spans 11 amino acids. Germline V gene data show CDR1 as SGHRS and CDR2 as YFSETQ. The V end was cut by 4 bases, the J end by 7 bases, with 6 bases between. The CDR3 is CASSGTNEQFF. The CDR3 bases are TGCGCCAGCAGCGGGACTAATGAGCAGTTCTTC.

The chain couples TRBV2 to TRBJ2-7; D possibly uses TRBD1 or TRBD2 (6 bases each). V gave up 0 bases and J gave up 5 bases, with 20 bases separating them. The CDR3 extends over 17 amino acids. CDR1 is SNHLY and CDR2 is FYNNEI in the germline V gene. CDR3 amino acids: CASSEAGGPLLVHEQYF. CDR3 DNA: TGTGCCAGCAGTGAAGCGGGGGGCCCCCTTCTCGTCCACGAGCAGTACTTC.

The CDR3 DNA sequence: TGTGCCAGCAGCCCGACAGGGGGCGACTACGAGCAGTACTTC. Residues: CASSPTGGDYEQYF. V is TRBV7-9 and J is TRBJ2-7, with 10 positions matching TRBD1. The junction had 4 bases not matched to a gene; V was cut back by 5 bases and J by 3 bases. Germline V gives CDR1 SEHNR, CDR2 FQNEAQ (reference sequence). This CDR3 is 14 amino acids long.